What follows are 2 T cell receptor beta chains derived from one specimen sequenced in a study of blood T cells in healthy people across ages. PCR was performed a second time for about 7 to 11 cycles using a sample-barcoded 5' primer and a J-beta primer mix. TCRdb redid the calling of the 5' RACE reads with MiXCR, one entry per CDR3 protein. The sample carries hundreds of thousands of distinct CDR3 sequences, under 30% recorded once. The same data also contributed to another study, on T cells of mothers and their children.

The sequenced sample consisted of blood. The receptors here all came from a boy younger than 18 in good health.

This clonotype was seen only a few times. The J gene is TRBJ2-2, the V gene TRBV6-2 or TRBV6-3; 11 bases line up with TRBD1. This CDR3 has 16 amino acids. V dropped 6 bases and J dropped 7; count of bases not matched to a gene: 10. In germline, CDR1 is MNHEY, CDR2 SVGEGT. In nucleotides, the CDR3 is TGTGCCAGCAGCCCACTGGACAGGGGGCAAGGCGGGGAGCTGTTTTTT. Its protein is CASSPLDRGQGGELFF.

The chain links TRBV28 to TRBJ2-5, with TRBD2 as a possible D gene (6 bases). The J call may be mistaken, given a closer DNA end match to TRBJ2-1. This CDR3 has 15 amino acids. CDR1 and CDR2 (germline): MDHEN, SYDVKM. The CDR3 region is CASSSDGGPGAEQFF. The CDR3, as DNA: TGTGCCAGCAGTTCCGATGGAGGGCCTGGGGCTGAGCAGTTCTTC.